The rows below give T cell receptor beta chains drawn from one sample of a study of cytomegalovirus exposure and HLA in healthy donors. TCRdb's copy holds only in-frame clones and misses some; the assay was immunoSEQ multiplex PCR. The sample lists approximately 130,000 clones, roughly 79% seen once, with about 0.71% in the top ten. Source material: PBMCs. The receptor set was obtained from a man aged 18 to 30 in good health and CMV-seronegative. CDR3s include the opening cysteine and the closing phenylalanine or tryptophan. The order of the fields is clone size, J gene, V gene, D gene, CDR3 protein, CDR3 DNA. A D gene is named only where the DNA matches it firmly. Clone size is not always given. Where it is, it says once, few, many or a class for expanded clones.

abundance: few; j_gene: TRBJ1-2; v_gene: TRBV30; d_gene: .; CDR3aa: CAWSVFSRQRPNYGYTF; CDR3nt: TGTGCCTGGAGTGTATTCTCGAGACAGCGACCTAACTATGGCTACACCTTC
abundance: .; j_gene: TRBJ1-4; v_gene: TRBV5-6; d_gene: .; CDR3aa: CASSASGILATNEKLFF; CDR3nt: TGTGCCAGCAGCGCATCCGGGATCCTGGCGACTAATGAAAAACTGTTTTTT
abundance: .; j_gene: TRBJ1-5; v_gene: TRBV9; d_gene: .; CDR3aa: CASSAGGGRGQNQPQHF; CDR3nt: TGTGCCAGCAGCGCCGGGGGGGGGCGGGGACAAAATCAGCCCCAGCATTTT
abundance: .; j_gene: TRBJ1-2; v_gene: TRBV4-3; d_gene: .; CDR3aa: CASSPIRDREGYTF; CDR3nt: TGCGCCAGCAGCCCCATCAGGGACCGGGAGGGCTACACCTTC
abundance: .; j_gene: TRBJ2-2; v_gene: TRBV5-5; d_gene: TRBD2; CDR3aa: CASSLQHSGATNTGELFF; CDR3nt: TGTGCCAGCAGCTTGCAGCATAGCGGGGCGACGAACACCGGGGAGCTGTTTTTT
abundance: .; j_gene: TRBJ1-2; v_gene: TRBV5-4; d_gene: .; CDR3aa: CASSRQEGGYTF; CDR3nt: TGTGCCAGCAGCCGACAGGAAGGTGGCTACACCTTC
abundance: .; j_gene: TRBJ2-5; v_gene: TRBV30; d_gene: TRBD1; CDR3aa: CAWSALGTGGETQYF; CDR3nt: TGTGCCTGGAGTGCTCTCGGGACAGGGGGAGAGACCCAGTACTTC
abundance: .; j_gene: TRBJ2-2; v_gene: TRBV7-2; d_gene: .; CDR3aa: CASSLTVGPGGVGELFF; CDR3nt: TGTGCCAGCAGCTTAACGGTGGGACCCGGCGGGGTCGGGGAGCTGTTTTTT
abundance: few; j_gene: TRBJ1-4; v_gene: TRBV6-5; d_gene: TRBD1; CDR3aa: CASSNGQGAEKLFF; CDR3nt: TGTGCCAGCAGTAATGGACAGGGTGCGGAAAAACTGTTTTTT
abundance: .; j_gene: TRBJ1-1; v_gene: TRBV30; d_gene: .; CDR3aa: CAWSVQDHTEAFF; CDR3nt: TGTGCCTGGAGTGTACAGGACCACACTGAAGCTTTCTTT
abundance: .; j_gene: TRBJ2-1; v_gene: TRBV7-9; d_gene: .; CDR3aa: CASRGGNEQFF; CDR3nt: TGTGCCAGCAGGGGGGGCAATGAGCAGTTCTTC
abundance: .; j_gene: TRBJ2-1; v_gene: TRBV7-2; d_gene: .; CDR3aa: CASSFRTANDEQFF; CDR3nt: TGTGCCAGCAGCTTCCGGACAGCGAACGATGAGCAGTTCTTC
abundance: once; j_gene: TRBJ2-7; v_gene: TRBV7-9; d_gene: .; CDR3aa: CASTPPDNSYEQYF; CDR3nt: TGTGCCAGCACTCCCCCGGACAACTCCTACGAGCAGTACTTC
abundance: .; j_gene: TRBJ2-7; v_gene: TRBV30; d_gene: .; CDR3aa: CAWSMRLRAAYEQYF; CDR3nt: TGTGCCTGGAGTATGCGCCTCAGGGCTGCATACGAGCAGTACTTC
abundance: .; j_gene: TRBJ1-1; v_gene: TRBV28; d_gene: .; CDR3aa: CASSLRGVNTEAFF; CDR3nt: TGTGCCAGCAGTCTCAGGGGCGTGAACACTGAAGCTTTCTTT
abundance: .; j_gene: TRBJ2-7; v_gene: TRBV2; d_gene: TRBD2; CDR3aa: CASSERLAGGFIEQYF; CDR3nt: TGTGCCAGCAGTGAAAGGCTAGCGGGGGGGTTTATTGAGCAGTACTTC
abundance: .; j_gene: TRBJ2-7; v_gene: TRBV28; d_gene: .; CDR3aa: CASSLAPYYGQYF; CDR3nt: TGTGCCAGCAGTTTAGCCCCTTACTATGGGCAGTACTTC
abundance: .; j_gene: TRBJ2-7; v_gene: TRBV10-3; d_gene: TRBD1; CDR3aa: CAISGTGRNYEQYF; CDR3nt: TGTGCCATCTCCGGGACAGGGAGGAACTACGAGCAGTACTTC
abundance: few; j_gene: TRBJ2-7; v_gene: TRBV4-2; d_gene: .; CDR3aa: CASSQAVRDEQYF; CDR3nt: TGTGCCAGCAGCCAAGCGGTCAGGGACGAGCAGTACTTC
abundance: .; j_gene: TRBJ2-1; v_gene: TRBV6-5; d_gene: .; CDR3aa: CASNGGPTYNEQFF; CDR3nt: TGTGCCAGCAATGGGGGCCCGACCTACAATGAGCAGTTCTTC
abundance: .; j_gene: TRBJ1-4; v_gene: TRBV7-9; d_gene: .; CDR3aa: CASSLGGIGEKLFF; CDR3nt: TGTGCCAGCAGCTTAGGAGGGATTGGCGAAAAACTGTTTTTT
abundance: .; j_gene: TRBJ2-2; v_gene: TRBV19; d_gene: .; CDR3aa: CASTLGGPFSNTGELFF; CDR3nt: TGTGCCAGTACTCTCGGGGGGCCGTTCTCGAACACCGGGGAGCTGTTTTTT
abundance: .; j_gene: TRBJ2-6; v_gene: TRBV28; d_gene: .; CDR3aa: CASSFGQLGSSGANVLTF; CDR3nt: TGTGCCAGCAGTTTCGGACAACTGGGTTCGTCCGGGGCCAACGTCCTGACTTTC
abundance: .; j_gene: TRBJ1-2; v_gene: TRBV28; d_gene: TRBD1; CDR3aa: CASSLKYGDRGDYGYTF; CDR3nt: TGTGCCAGCAGTTTAAAGTATGGTGACAGGGGGGACTATGGCTACACCTTC
abundance: .; j_gene: TRBJ1-2; v_gene: TRBV27; d_gene: TRBD1; CDR3aa: CASSGGGQAGRTNYGYTF; CDR3nt: TGTGCCAGCAGTGGGGGGGGACAGGCGGGAAGGACTAACTATGGCTACACCTTC
abundance: .; j_gene: TRBJ2-5; v_gene: TRBV6-1; d_gene: .; CDR3aa: CASGTRTRQETQYF; CDR3nt: TGTGCCAGCGGTACAAGGACACGTCAAGAGACCCAGTACTTC
abundance: .; j_gene: TRBJ2-7; v_gene: TRBV9; d_gene: .; CDR3aa: CASSPGLGGSYEQYF; CDR3nt: TGTGCCAGCAGCCCCGGTCTGGGGGGATCCTACGAGCAGTACTTC
abundance: .; j_gene: TRBJ2-7; v_gene: TRBV5-6; d_gene: .; CDR3aa: CASSLGQVTFYEQYF; CDR3nt: TGTGCCAGCAGCTTGGGGCAGGTGACCTTCTACGAGCAGTACTTC
abundance: .; j_gene: TRBJ1-2; v_gene: TRBV5-1; d_gene: .; CDR3aa: CASSLGLEEGYTF; CDR3nt: TGCGCCAGCAGCTTGGGGCTAGAGGAAGGCTACACCTTC
abundance: .; j_gene: TRBJ1-5; v_gene: TRBV7-9; d_gene: .; CDR3aa: CASSSEQGLSLQPQHF; CDR3nt: TGTGCCAGCAGCTCAGAGCAGGGACTTTCACTACAGCCCCAGCATTTT
abundance: .; j_gene: TRBJ1-6; v_gene: TRBV25-1; d_gene: .; CDR3aa: CASSEYGGQNRSPLHF; CDR3nt: TGTGCCAGCAGTGAATATGGTGGACAGAACAGGTCACCCCTCCACTTT
abundance: .; j_gene: TRBJ1-1; v_gene: TRBV2; d_gene: TRBD1; CDR3aa: CASRGQGSTEAFF; CDR3nt: TGTGCCAGCAGGGGACAGGGGAGCACTGAAGCTTTCTTT
abundance: .; j_gene: TRBJ1-2; v_gene: TRBV28; d_gene: TRBD1; CDR3aa: CASSLRTLGQEFYGYTF; CDR3nt: TGTGCCAGCAGTTTAAGGACCCTGGGACAGGAATTCTATGGCTACACCTTC
abundance: .; j_gene: TRBJ1-6; v_gene: TRBV30; d_gene: .; CDR3aa: CAWSVQSGYSPLHF; CDR3nt: TGTGCCTGGAGTGTACAAAGTGGTTATTCACCCCTCCACTTT
abundance: .; j_gene: TRBJ2-1; v_gene: TRBV9; d_gene: TRBD2; CDR3aa: CASSTQGEGWNEQFF; CDR3nt: TGTGCCAGCAGCACCCAAGGGGAGGGCTGGAATGAGCAGTTCTTC
abundance: .; j_gene: TRBJ1-6; v_gene: TRBV19; d_gene: .; CDR3aa: CASTRGGYNSPLHF; CDR3nt: TGTGCCAGTACCCGCGGTGGCTATAATTCACCCCTCCACTTT
abundance: once; j_gene: TRBJ1-1; v_gene: TRBV7-3; d_gene: TRBD1; CDR3aa: CASSFDTGGEAFF; CDR3nt: TGTGCCAGCAGCTTCGATACAGGGGGAGAAGCTTTCTTT
abundance: .; j_gene: TRBJ2-2; v_gene: TRBV7-7; d_gene: TRBD1; CDR3aa: CASSRTGVATGELFF; CDR3nt: TGTGCTAGCAGCAGGACAGGGGTAGCTACCGGGGAGCTGTTTTTT
abundance: .; j_gene: TRBJ2-2; v_gene: TRBV6-5; d_gene: TRBD1; CDR3aa: CASNHRGRGTGELFF; CDR3nt: TGTGCCAGCAACCACAGGGGGCGCGGCACCGGGGAGCTGTTTTTT
abundance: .; j_gene: TRBJ2-5; v_gene: TRBV4-1; d_gene: .; CDR3aa: CASSPFGGRETQYF; CDR3nt: TGCGCCAGCAGCCCCTTCGGGGGGCGGGAGACCCAGTACTTC